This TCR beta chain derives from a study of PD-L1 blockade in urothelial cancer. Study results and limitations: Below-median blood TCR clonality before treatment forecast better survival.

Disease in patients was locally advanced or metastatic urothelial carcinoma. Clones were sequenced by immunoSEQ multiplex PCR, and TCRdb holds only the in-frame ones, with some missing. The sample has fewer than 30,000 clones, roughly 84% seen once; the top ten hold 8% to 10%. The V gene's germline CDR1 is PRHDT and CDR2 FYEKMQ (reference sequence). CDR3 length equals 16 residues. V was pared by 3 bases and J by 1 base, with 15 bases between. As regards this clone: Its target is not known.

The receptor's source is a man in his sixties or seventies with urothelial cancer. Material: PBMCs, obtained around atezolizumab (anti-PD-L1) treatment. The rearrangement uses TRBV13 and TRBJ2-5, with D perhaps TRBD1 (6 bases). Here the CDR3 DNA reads TGTGCCAGCAGCTTGCAGGGGTGGGCCTTCCAAGAGACCCAGTACTTC. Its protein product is CASSLQGWAFQETQYF.